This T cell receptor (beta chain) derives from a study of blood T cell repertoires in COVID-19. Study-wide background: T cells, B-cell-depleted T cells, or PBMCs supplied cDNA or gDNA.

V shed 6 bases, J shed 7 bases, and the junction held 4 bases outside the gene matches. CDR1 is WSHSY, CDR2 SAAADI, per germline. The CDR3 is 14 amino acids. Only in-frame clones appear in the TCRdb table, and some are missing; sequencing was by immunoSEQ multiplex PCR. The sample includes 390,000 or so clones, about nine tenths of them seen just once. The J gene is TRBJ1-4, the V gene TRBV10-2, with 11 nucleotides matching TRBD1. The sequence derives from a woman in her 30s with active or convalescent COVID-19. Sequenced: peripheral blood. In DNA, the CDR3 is TGCGCCAGCAGAAAGGACAGGGGGCTTGAAAAACTGTTTTTT. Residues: CASRKDRGLEKLFF.